Sequencing of this T cell receptor (beta chain) was carried out in a study of T cell repertoires in cytomegalovirus infection. Germline V CDR1 and CDR2: MDHEN, SYDVKM. Trimming removed 8 bases from V and 8 bases from J, with 15 bases in between. The CDR3 is made up of 12 amino acids. One entry per CDR3 protein, called by TCRdb with MiXCR from the reads. The data hold some 480,000 distinct CDR3 sequences, with 30% to 35% observed a single time. Of note for this clonotype: The target antigen is unknown.

The sample here was cultured PBMCs, taken from culture after CMV antigen stimulation. The chain couples TRBV28 to TRBJ1-2, with D hard to call. This sequence was found in a human donor in good health (CMV status not recorded). Some clones in this sample may be carry-over from other donors' samples. As DNA, the CDR3 is TGTGCCAGCTATAGGCAGCCGAGAGGCTACACCTTC. It translates to CASYRQPRGYTF.